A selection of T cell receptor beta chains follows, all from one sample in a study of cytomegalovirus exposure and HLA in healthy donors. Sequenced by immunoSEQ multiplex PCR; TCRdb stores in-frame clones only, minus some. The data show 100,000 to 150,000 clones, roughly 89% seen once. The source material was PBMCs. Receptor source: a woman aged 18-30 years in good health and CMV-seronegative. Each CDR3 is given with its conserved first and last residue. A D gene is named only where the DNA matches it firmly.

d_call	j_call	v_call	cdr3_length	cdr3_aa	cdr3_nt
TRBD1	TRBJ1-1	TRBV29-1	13	CSVGTGLNTEAFF	TGCAGCGTGGGGACAGGGTTGAACACTGAAGCTTTCTTT
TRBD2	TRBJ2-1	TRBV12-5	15	CASGLTSGRVGEQFF	TGTGCTAGTGGTTTGACTAGCGGGAGGGTTGGTGAGCAGTTCTTC
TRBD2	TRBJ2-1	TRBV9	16	CASSPTTGTSGNEQFF	TGTGCCAGCAGCCCAACCACCGGGACTAGCGGAAATGAGCAGTTCTTC
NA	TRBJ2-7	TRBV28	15	CASSPASSVTYEQYF	TGTGCCAGCAGTCCCGCGTCTAGCGTAACCTACGAGCAGTACTTC
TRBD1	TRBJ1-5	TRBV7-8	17	CASSLGAIGGWGQPQHF	TGTGCCAGCAGCTTAGGGGCCATAGGGGGCTGGGGTCAGCCCCAGCATTTT
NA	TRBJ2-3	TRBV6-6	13	CASSSERADTQYF	TGTGCCAGCAGTTCTGAGCGCGCAGATACGCAGTATTTT
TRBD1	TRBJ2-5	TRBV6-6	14	CASSYRRDRETQYF	TGTGCCAGCAGTTACAGGCGGGACAGGGAGACCCAGTACTTC
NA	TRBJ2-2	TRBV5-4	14	CASSPAGNTGELFF	TGTGCCAGCAGCCCAGCGGGGAACACCGGGGAGCTGTTTTTT
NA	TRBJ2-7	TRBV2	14	CASSTGLSSYEQYF	TGTGCCAGCAGTACAGGATTGAGCTCCTACGAGCAGTACTTC
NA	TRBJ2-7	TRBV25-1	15	CASTEEYTGHYEQYF	TGTGCCAGCACCGAAGAGTACACAGGACACTACGAGCAGTACTTC
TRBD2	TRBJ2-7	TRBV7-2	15	CASSFTSGSSYEQYF	TGTGCCAGCAGTTTTACTAGCGGGAGCTCCTACGAGCAGTACTTC
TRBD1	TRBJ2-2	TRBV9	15	CASSVGGGGTGELFF	TGTGCCAGCAGCGTAGGAGGGGGCGGCACCGGGGAGCTGTTTTTT
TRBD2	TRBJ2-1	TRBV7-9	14	CASSRGLADNEQFF	TGTGCCAGCAGCCGCGGACTAGCGGACAATGAGCAGTTCTTC